One and the same sample provided the 19 T cell receptor beta chains below, sequenced in a study of patients and donors after allogeneic stem cell transplantation. Using its own MiXCR run on the RT-PCR reads, TCRdb lists one record per CDR3 protein. This table has more than 150,000 distinct CDR3 sequences, approximately 25% appearing once. Sequencing was performed on blood, either unsorted or a sorted T cell fraction (not recorded which). Receptors originate from a human donor who was either an allogeneic HSCT recipient or a stem cell or donor lymphocyte infusion donor (not recorded which). It is not recorded whose cells these are; they may come from a transplant donor.

This clonotype showed up many times. The chain uses TRBV9 and TRBJ1-2; D possibly corresponds to TRBD1 (5 bases). CDR3 size: 15 residues. The V and J ends lost 4 bases and 4 bases respectively, with 17 bases between them. From germline, CDR1 is SGDLS and CDR2 YYNGEE. CDR3 nucleotides: TGTGCCAGCAGCCCTCGACAGACCGGCGGCTATGGCTACACCTTC. Translating it yields CASSPRQTGGYGYTF. Full variable domain (remainder filled in from reference TRBV9 and TRBJ1-2): DSGVTQTPKHLITATGQRVTLRCSPRSGDLSVYWYQQSLDQGLQFLIQYYNGEERAKGNILERFSAQQFPDLHSELNLSSLELGDSALYFCASSPRQTGGYGYTFGSGTRLTVV.

This sequence joins TRBV27 and TRBJ1-2; D call uncertain. The germline CDR1 and CDR2 sequences are MNHEY and SMNVEV (reference sequence). V gave up 4 bases and J gave up 8 bases, with 17 bases separating them. This CDR3 region has 14 residues. The CDR3 DNA reads as TGTGCCAGCAGTTACTCGATTTTGGGTGGGGGCTACACCTTC. Translating gives CASSYSILGGGYTF.

This clonotype was recorded a few times. V gene TRBV21-1 combines with J gene TRBJ2-3. TRBV21-1 is a recognized pseudogene. The CDR3 spans 16 residues. CDR3 sequence: CASLTYIAQKTNTQYF. DNA of the CDR3: TGTGCCAGTTTAACCTACATAGCCCAAAAAACGAATACGCAGTATTTT.

The chain carries TRBV27 and TRBJ1-2; unclear D gene. The CDR3 sequence is 14 residues long. V was trimmed by 5 bases and J by 5 bases, leaving 15 bases between them. Germline lookup yields CDR1 MNHEY and CDR2 SMNVEV (reference sequence). The CDR3 DNA reads TGTGCCAGCAGTACGCCGGGTCTCCCATATGGCTACACCTTC. This translates into CASSTPGLPYGYTF.

The CDR3 DNA is TGTGCCAGCAGCTCTGGGACAGACGAAAAACTGTTTTTT. Its protein is CASSSGTDEKLFF. The genes are TRBV9 and TRBJ1-4; 7 positions match TRBD1. Germline lookup yields CDR1 SGDLS and CDR2 YYNGEE. V shed 4 bases, J shed 8 bases, and the junction held 5 bases outside the gene matches. The CDR3 has 13 residues.

The chain employs TRBV20-1 and TRBJ2-1, with TRBD1 matching 9 bases. The CDR3 is 14 residues long. Per the germline V gene, CDR1 is DFQATT and CDR2 is SNEGSKA (reference sequence). J lost 3 bases, V lost 1 base, and 1 base had no gene match. The CDR3 here is CSARGTGVYNEQFF. Here the CDR3 DNA reads TGCAGTGCTAGAGGGACAGGGGTCTACAATGAGCAGTTCTTC.

In its sample, this clonotype was seen many times. V usage is TRBV14 and J usage is TRBJ1-1; unclear D gene. Germline V gives CDR1 SGHDN, CDR2 FVKESK. V was cut by 3 bases and J by 4 bases, with 3 bases left in between. CDR3 length: 11 residues. The chain's CDR3 is CASSHFTEAFF. Written as DNA, the CDR3 is TGTGCCAGCAGCCACTTCACTGAAGCTTTCTTT.

The table lists this clonotype with many counts. The V gene is TRBV4-2, the J gene TRBJ1-6; D might be TRBD1 (5 bases). V gave up 4 bases and J gave up 5 bases, with 18 bases separating them. The CDR3 spans 17 residues. The germline gives CDR1 LGHNA, CDR2 YNFKEQ. The CDR3 DNA sequence: TGTGCCAGCAGCCCTAATTCCGGGACCGCCAATAATTCACCCCTCCACTTT. It translates to CASSPNSGTANNSPLHF.

The CDR3 nucleotides read TGTGCCAGCAGCACGCGACCTAGCTCCCTGGGCAATGAGCAGTTCTTC. It yields the protein CASSTRPSSLGNEQFF. V is TRBV7-2 and J is TRBJ2-1, with a weak D call TRBD2 (5 bases). The CDR3 totals 16 residues. Looked up from germline, CDR1 is SGHTA and CDR2 is FQGNSA. Between the trimmed V and J ends, which lost 5 bases and 6 bases, there was a span of 20 bases.

V gene TRBV11-2 combines with J gene TRBJ1-2; D not certain. CDR1 and CDR2 from the germline V gene are SGHAT and FQNNGV. The CDR3 contains 14 residues. The V end was cut by 5 bases, the J end by 7 bases, with 17 bases between. CDR3 sequence: CASSPGDGGPGYTF. Here the CDR3 DNA reads TGTGCCAGCAGCCCCGGAGACGGTGGCCCTGGCTACACCTTC.

The chain couples TRBV25-1 to TRBJ1-1; no reliable D call. Trimming took 2 bases from V and 9 from J, leaving 13 bases between them. The CDR3 is 13 amino acids. From germline, CDR1 is MGHDK and CDR2 SYGVNS. The CDR3 spells CASSEETSLKAFF. As DNA, the CDR3 is TGTGCCAGCAGTGAAGAGACAAGCCTTAAAGCTTTCTTT. Full variable domain (missing parts from reference TRBV25-1 and TRBJ1-1): EADIYQTPRYLVIGTGKKITLECSQTMGHDKMYWYQQDPGMELHLIHYSYGVNSTEKGDLSSESTVSRIRTEHFPLTLESARPSHTSQYLCASSEETSLKAFFGQGTRLTVV.

The chain recombines TRBV29-1 with TRBJ1-3; D is ambiguous. Germline V gene data show CDR1 as SQVTM and CDR2 as ANQGSEA. The CDR3 is 11 residues long. Trimming cost V 4 bases and J 1 base, with 2 bases left between them. CDR3 protein: CSVASGNTIYF. The CDR3, as DNA: TGCAGCGTTGCTTCTGGAAACACCATATATTTT.

The sample holds a few counts of this clonotype. The chain joins TRBV5-1 to TRBJ2-5; the D gene could be TRBD1 or TRBD2 (5 bases each). Germline CDR1 SGHRS, CDR2 YFSETQ. Trimming removed 1 base at V and 3 bases at J, with 7 bases between. The CDR3 spans 13 residues. The CDR3 bases are TGCGCCAGCAGCTTGTTGGGGGAAGAGACCCAGTACTTC. Protein: CASSLLGEETQYF.

The V call is TRBV5-1, the J call TRBJ2-5; no clear D gene. The V gene lost 0 bases and the J gene lost 2 bases, with 11 bases spanning the gap. Per germline, CDR1 SGHRS and CDR2 YFSETQ. The CDR3 contains 15 residues. CDR3 sequence (DNA): TGCGCCAGCAGCTTGGGGCAGGCCGTTCAAGAGACCCAGTACTTC. Translation: CASSLGQAVQETQYF. Full variable domain (missing parts from reference TRBV5-1 and TRBJ2-5): KAGVTQTPRYLIKTRGQQVTLSCSPISGHRSVSWYQQTPGQGLQFLFEYFSETQRNKGNFPGRFSGRQFSNSRSEMNVSTLELGDSALYLCASSLGQAVQETQYFGPGTRLLVL.

In this sample, this clonotype turned up a few times. The V and J genes are TRBV12-3 or TRBV12-4 and TRBJ1-1; D ambiguous. The CDR3 length is 13 residues. The ends were cut back, 7 bases at V and 0 bases at J, with 9 bases in the middle. The CDR3 sequence: CASMREVNTEAFF. In DNA, the CDR3 is TGTGCCAGCATGCGGGAAGTGAACACTGAAGCTTTCTTT.

This clonotype was counted only a few times. The rearrangement uses TRBV9 and TRBJ1-2, with TRBD1 matching 7 bases. The V and J ends lost 4 bases and 5 bases, in that order; junction bases with no gene match: 2. Germline values: CDR1 SGDLS, CDR2 YYNGEE. The CDR3 is 12 residues long. Here the CDR3 DNA reads TGTGCCAGCAGCACAGGGGCGTATGGCTACACCTTC. This sequence encodes CASSTGAYGYTF.

This clonotype was detected a few times. V and J are TRBV7-3 and TRBJ1-1, with D maybe TRBD1 (6 bases). Germline assignment: CDR1 SGHTA and CDR2 FQGTGA. CDR3 length: 13 residues. V lost 5 bases and J lost 1, with 8 bases in between. The CDR3 DNA follows: TGTGCCAGCAGCGGACAGAAGAACACTGAAGCTTTCTTT. This encodes CASSGQKNTEAFF.

This clonotype was found once. The rearrangement joins TRBV7-9 to TRBJ2-3; no clear D. The V end lost 1 base, the J end lost 1 base, and 12 bases lay between the germline ends. Per germline, CDR1 SEHNR and CDR2 FQNEAQ (reference sequence). CDR3 length: 16 residues. The CDR3 bases are TGTGCCAGCAGCTTAGACGGACCGGTACGCACAGATACGCAGTATTTT. The encoded protein is CASSLDGPVRTDTQYF.

The chain carries TRBV7-8 and TRBJ2-1; the D is unclear. Germline V CDR1 and CDR2: SGHVS, FQNEAQ. Trimming pared 5 bases from V and 2 bases from J, leaving 10 bases between. The CDR3 totals 14 residues. CDR3 DNA sequence: TGTGCCAGCAGCCCAGCCTATACCTACAATGAGCAGTTCTTC. As protein: CASSPAYTYNEQFF. The variable domain in full, completed from reference TRBV7-8 and TRBJ2-1, reads GAGVSQSPRYKVAKRGQDVALRCDPISGHVSLFWYQQALGQGPEFLTYFQNEAQLDKSGLPSDRFFAERPEGSVSTLKIQRTQQEDSAVYLCASSPAYTYNEQFFGPGTRLTVL.